A selection of T cell receptor beta chains follows, all from one sample in a study of regulatory T cells in long-lasting Graves disease. One entry per CDR3 protein results from TCRdb running MiXCR on the multiplex PCR reads. Of 400,000 to 600,000 distinct CDR3 sequences listed, roughly 21% are singletons. The sample here was peripheral blood mononuclear cells (PBMCs), taken when the disease was refractory, from a patient treated with antithyroid drugs. The origin of the receptors is a female donor with Graves disease. Both conserved end residues are part of each CDR3. Fields, in order: D gene, clone size, J gene, V gene, CDR3 protein, CDR3 DNA. A D gene is named only where the DNA matches it firmly. Where a row states a size, it is once, few, many or the class of an expanded clone; other rows omit it.

D: .
size: few
J: TRBJ1-6
V: TRBV30
CDR3: CAWSVFQWSPLHF
DNA: TGTGCCTGGAGTGTTTTTCAGTGGTCACCCCTCCACTTT

D: .
size: .
J: TRBJ2-7
V: TRBV20-1
CDR3: CSASGEAGSLEQYF
DNA: TGCAGTGCTAGTGGGGAGGCAGGGTCTCTCGAGCAGTACTTC

D: .
size: .
J: TRBJ1-3
V: TRBV27
CDR3: CASSLSADGNTIYF
DNA: TGTGCCAGCAGTTTATCGGCCGATGGAAACACCATATATTTT

D: TRBD1
size: many
J: TRBJ2-7
V: TRBV6-5
CDR3: CASSSTTGAGQYF
DNA: TGTGCCAGCAGTTCCACGACAGGGGCAGGGCAGTACTTC

D: .
size: many
J: TRBJ2-6
V: TRBV15
CDR3: CATSMGIAGANVLTF
DNA: TGTGCCACCAGCATGGGGATAGCTGGGGCCAACGTCCTGACTTTC

D: .
size: few
J: TRBJ1-4
V: TRBV5-1
CDR3: CASSFFVGATNEKLFF
DNA: TGCGCCAGCAGCTTCTTCGTTGGGGCAACTAATGAAAAACTGTTTTTT

D: .
size: many
J: TRBJ1-2
V: TRBV6-1
CDR3: CASTHRAGYGYTF
DNA: TGTGCCAGCACCCACCGAGCAGGATATGGCTACACCTTC

D: TRBD2
size: many
J: TRBJ2-5
V: TRBV3-1
CDR3: CASSQVAGGPGETQYF
DNA: TGTGCCAGCAGCCAAGTAGCGGGAGGGCCCGGGGAGACCCAGTACTTC

D: .
size: .
J: TRBJ1-2
V: TRBV10-3
CDR3: CASAPGSEGGWGNYTF
DNA: TGTGCCAGCGCTCCCGGGAGCGAAGGAGGCTGGGGAAACTACACCTTC

D: TRBD1
size: .
J: TRBJ2-7
V: TRBV2
CDR3: CASSEGTGDPYEQYF
DNA: TGTGCCAGCAGTGAGGGGACAGGGGATCCCTACGAGCAGTACTTC

D: .
size: few
J: TRBJ1-2
V: TRBV19
CDR3: CASSIRAPDYGYTF
DNA: TGTGCCAGTAGTATACGGGCGCCGGACTATGGCTACACCTTC

D: .
size: many
J: TRBJ2-5
V: TRBV9
CDR3: CASSVGLYSQETQYF
DNA: TGTGCCAGCAGCGTAGGATTGTACAGCCAAGAGACCCAGTACTTC

D: .
size: many
J: TRBJ1-2
V: TRBV20-1
CDR3: CRWGTGGYTF
DNA: TGCAGGTGGGGAACGGGAGGCTACACCTTC

D: .
size: .
J: TRBJ2-6
V: TRBV12-3/TRBV12-4
CDR3: CASSLSGDRANVLTF
DNA: TGTGCCAGCAGCTTATCAGGGGATCGAGCCAACGTCCTGACTTTC

D: .
size: .
J: TRBJ1-1
V: TRBV5-1
CDR3: CAGSLVAGTEAFF
DNA: TGCGCCGGCAGCTTGGTAGCAGGGACTGAAGCTTTCTTT

D: TRBD2
size: few
J: TRBJ2-7
V: TRBV10-3
CDR3: CAISGSGTSVSYEQYF
DNA: TGTGCCATCAGTGGTTCCGGGACTAGCGTATCCTACGAGCAGTACTTC

D: .
size: many
J: TRBJ2-1
V: TRBV2
CDR3: CASSAVSYNEQFF
DNA: TGTGCCAGCAGTGCGGTCTCCTACAATGAGCAGTTCTTC

D: .
size: .
J: TRBJ2-7
V: TRBV14
CDR3: CASSQVDNRGYEQYF
DNA: TGTGCCAGCAGCCAAGTGGATAATAGGGGCTACGAGCAGTACTTC

D: TRBD1
size: .
J: TRBJ2-7
V: TRBV7-9
CDR3: CASSQSDREYEQYF
DNA: TGTGCCAGCAGCCAATCGGACAGGGAATACGAGCAGTACTTC

D: .
size: .
J: TRBJ1-5
V: TRBV18
CDR3: CASSQTENSNQPQHF
DNA: TGTGCCAGCTCACAAACCGAAAATAGCAATCAGCCCCAGCATTTT

D: TRBD1
size: many
J: TRBJ2-5
V: TRBV2
CDR3: CASSSGTAHQETQYF
DNA: TGTGCCAGCAGTTCCGGGACAGCTCACCAAGAGACCCAGTACTTC

D: .
size: many
J: TRBJ1-5
V: TRBV9
CDR3: CASSVSGAANQPQHF
DNA: TGTGCCAGCAGCGTTTCAGGGGCCGCGAATCAGCCCCAGCATTTT

D: .
size: .
J: TRBJ2-2
V: TRBV7-3
CDR3: CASSFGTNTGELFF
DNA: TGTGCCAGCAGCTTCGGGACTAACACCGGGGAGCTGTTTTTT

D: TRBD2
size: .
J: TRBJ2-1
V: TRBV10-3
CDR3: CAISGAGKTTSGQFF
DNA: TGTGCCATCAGTGGAGCGGGGAAGACAACCTCGGGGCAGTTCTTC

D: .
size: many
J: TRBJ1-1
V: TRBV3-1
CDR3: CASSQDRWREAFF
DNA: TGTGCCAGCAGCCAAGATCGGTGGAGGGAAGCTTTCTTT

D: TRBD2
size: few
J: TRBJ2-3
V: TRBV11-2
CDR3: CASSHRAAGGRDTQYF
DNA: TGTGCCAGCAGCCACAGGGCAGCGGGAGGGAGAGATACGCAGTATTTT

D: .
size: .
J: TRBJ2-5
V: TRBV4-2
CDR3: CASSQAGPRVETQYF
DNA: TGTGCCAGCAGCCAAGCGGGACCTCGCGTGGAGACCCAGTACTTC

D: TRBD1
size: .
J: TRBJ2-5
V: TRBV4-3
CDR3: CASSQDVVQGSSWRETQYF
DNA: TGCGCCAGCAGCCAAGATGTGGTACAGGGGTCCTCGTGGCGAGAGACCCAGTACTTC

D: TRBD2
size: few
J: TRBJ2-7
V: TRBV20-1
CDR3: CSARDPGLASYEQYF
DNA: TGCAGTGCTAGAGATCCGGGACTAGCTTCCTACGAGCAGTACTTC

D: TRBD2
size: .
J: TRBJ2-7
V: TRBV3-1
CDR3: CASSPNHAASGTYEQYF
DNA: TGTGCCAGCAGTCCTAACCACGCGGCTAGCGGGACCTACGAGCAGTACTTC

D: .
size: .
J: TRBJ2-6
V: TRBV6-1
CDR3: CASRTAQASSGANVLTF
DNA: TGTGCCAGCAGGACCGCTCAAGCGAGCTCTGGGGCCAACGTCCTGACTTTC

D: .
size: many
J: TRBJ1-1
V: TRBV12-3/TRBV12-4
CDR3: CASTEPGTLTEAFF
DNA: TGTGCCAGCACCGAACCCGGGACGCTTACTGAAGCTTTCTTT

D: .
size: few
J: TRBJ2-4
V: TRBV6-5
CDR3: CASSYSEPWVAKNIQYF
DNA: TGTGCCAGCAGTTACTCTGAGCCGTGGGTGGCCAAAAACATTCAGTACTTC

D: TRBD1
size: .
J: TRBJ1-2
V: TRBV4-1
CDR3: CASSLGTATNYGYTF
DNA: TGCGCCAGCAGCTTAGGGACAGCAACAAACTATGGCTACACCTTC

D: TRBD1
size: many
J: TRBJ2-7
V: TRBV20-1
CDR3: CSARGGGQGVYEQYF
DNA: TGCAGTGCTAGAGGGGGGGGACAGGGGGTCTACGAGCAGTACTTC

D: .
size: .
J: TRBJ1-1
V: TRBV7-9
CDR3: CASSFSGILLNTEAFF
DNA: TGTGCCAGCAGTTTCTCAGGGATCTTACTGAACACTGAAGCTTTCTTT

D: .
size: many
J: TRBJ1-2
V: TRBV11-2
CDR3: CASSSDELGYGYTF
DNA: TGTGCCAGCAGCTCCGACGAGCTTGGCTATGGCTACACCTTC

D: .
size: many
J: TRBJ1-6
V: TRBV6-1
CDR3: CASRQGNLYNSPLHF
DNA: TGTGCCAGCAGACAGGGCAACCTCTATAATTCACCCCTCCACTTT

D: .
size: few
J: TRBJ2-4
V: TRBV19
CDR3: CASSTGIAKNIQYF
DNA: TGTGCCAGTAGTACCGGTATAGCCAAAAACATTCAGTACTTC

D: TRBD1
size: many
J: TRBJ2-5
V: TRBV28
CDR3: CASSLWGQGPYQETQYF
DNA: TGTGCCAGCAGTTTATGGGGACAGGGTCCGTACCAAGAGACCCAGTACTTC

D: TRBD2
size: .
J: TRBJ2-2
V: TRBV12-3/TRBV12-4
CDR3: CASSPTGLAGAAGELFF
DNA: TGTGCCAGCAGTCCCACAGGACTAGCGGGAGCGGCCGGGGAGCTGTTTTTT

D: TRBD1
size: few
J: TRBJ2-7
V: TRBV6-5
CDR3: CASSYLAGGEGEQYF
DNA: TGTGCCAGCAGTTACTTGGCAGGGGGCGAGGGCGAGCAGTACTTC